This entry describes one T cell receptor (beta chain). Antigen specificity is unknown. From the reads, TCRdb called clonotypes with MiXCR, one entry per CDR3 protein. The sample has about 13,000 distinct CDR3 sequences, approximately 17% seen once; the top ten hold approximately 2%. The CDR3 is 16 amino acids. Germline values: CDR1 DFQATT, CDR2 SNEGSKA (reference sequence). V was pared by 2 bases and J by 3 bases, with 6 bases of the junction left unmatched. The record originates from a study of liver allograft versus peripheral blood T cells. Whole-study context: The authors compared T cell receptor repertoires in transplanted livers with recipients' peripheral blood repertoires.

Study observations and caveats: Repertoires of T cell receptors that resided inside liver allografts reportedly differed from those in peripheral blood.

The rearrangement links TRBV20-1 to TRBJ2-6; 8 positions match TRBD2. The TCR comes from a human patient who had a liver transplant. A share of the T cells may be of graft donor origin. CDR3 sequence (DNA): TGCAGTGCTAGAAACGGGGGGGCCGGTGGGGCCAACGTCCTGACTTTC. Its protein is CSARNGGAGGANVLTF.